These 16 T cell receptor beta chains were all obtained from the same sample, sequenced in a study of T cell changes during pregnancy in multiple sclerosis. Data came from immunoSEQ multiplex PCR; TCRdb stores just in-frame clones and leaves some out. This sample yields about 32,000 clones, of which roughly nine tenths are seen a single time; about 10% belongs to the top ten. Sequenced here: CD8+ T cells from peripheral blood mononuclear cells, sampled in the second trimester of pregnancy. These receptors were taken from a female donor with multiple sclerosis, enrolled in a pregnancy study.

In this sample, this clone turned up once. The CDR3 region is CASSVDTDTDTQYF. For the CDR3, the DNA is TGTGCCAGCAGCGTAGACACCGACACAGATACGCAGTATTTT. The V and J genes are TRBV9 and TRBJ2-3; D is unclear. The CDR3 is 14 amino acids. The V gene's germline CDR1 is SGDLS and CDR2 YYNGEE. Trimming left V 0 bases short and J 2 bases short, with 7 bases between.

The chain links TRBV6-6 to TRBJ1-4; D ambiguous. The V gene's germline CDR1 is MNHNY and CDR2 SVGAGI (reference sequence). The V gene lost 3 bases and the J gene lost 0 bases, with 8 bases spanning the gap. This CDR3 has 15 residues. CDR3 sequence reads: CASSYRRSTNEKLFF. CDR3 DNA: TGTGCCAGCAGTTATCGTCGGTCAACTAATGAAAAACTGTTTTTT.

The CDR3 spells CASSDPRDGDNSPLHF. For the CDR3, the DNA is TGTGCCAGCAGTGATCCCAGGGATGGTGATAATTCACCCCTCCACTTT. This sequence joins TRBV2 and TRBJ1-6; D is perhaps TRBD1 (5 bases). Per the germline V gene, CDR1 is SNHLY and CDR2 is FYNNEI. This CDR3 comprises 16 residues. Trimming shortened V by 3 bases and J by 5 bases, and 14 bases separated the two germline ends.

In DNA form, the CDR3 reads TGTGCCAGCAGCTTAGCGTGGGGGGGGAACACTGAAGCTTTCTTT. This codes for CASSLAWGGNTEAFF. The V call is TRBV7-9, the J call TRBJ1-1, with D possibly TRBD1 on 5 matching bases. Trimming stripped 0 bases from V and 1 base from J, with 9 bases between. CDR3 length equals 15 residues. Germline V gene data show CDR1 as SEHNR and CDR2 as FQNEAQ (reference sequence).

This chain links TRBV7-6 with TRBJ2-1; 7 bases line up with TRBD2. Germline CDR1 is SGHVS and CDR2 is FNYEAQ. The CDR3 extends over 16 amino acids. The J segment lost 0 bases and the V segment lost 1 base, leaving 3 bases of the junction unmatched. The CDR3 bases are TGTGCCAGCAGCTTAGTGGGGGGGAACTCCTACAATGAGCAGTTCTTC. The encoded protein is CASSLVGGNSYNEQFF.

The V call is TRBV9, the J call TRBJ2-2, with TRBD2 matching 12 bases. The CDR3 covers 18 residues. V trimming: 0 bases; J trimming: 4 bases; junction bases outside the gene matches: 7. Germline lookup yields CDR1 SGDLS and CDR2 YYNGEE. The CDR3 region has the DNA TGTGCCAGCAGCGTAGAAAGTACTAGCGGGAGGCCCACCGGGGAGCTGTTTTTT. Amino acid sequence: CASSVESTSGRPTGELFF.

The chain employs TRBV5-5 and TRBJ1-2; 12 positions match TRBD1. The germline V gene encodes CDR1 SGHKS and CDR2 YYEKEE (reference sequence). The V gene end was trimmed by 3 bases and the J gene end by 3 bases; junction bases not matched to a gene: 9. This CDR3 contains 17 residues. This CDR3 reads CASSSGTGGASHYGYTF. The DNA for the CDR3 is TGTGCCAGCAGCTCCGGGACAGGGGGCGCATCTCACTATGGCTACACCTTC.

The chain is built from TRBV18 and TRBJ2-3; D is possibly TRBD2 (5 bases). CDR1 and CDR2 from the germline V gene are KGHSH and LQKENI. The germline V and J ends were trimmed by 6 bases and 2 bases, with 12 bases remaining between them. The CDR3 has 14 amino acids. The CDR3 spells CASSPGIYTDTQYF. The CDR3 nucleotides read TGTGCCAGCTCGCCCGGGATTTACACAGATACGCAGTATTTT.

This rearrangement joins TRBV29-1 to TRBJ2-3; 7 nucleotides match TRBD1. V was clipped by 5 bases and J by 4 bases; unmatched bases: 6. The CDR3 has 13 amino acids. Germline assignment: CDR1 SQVTM and CDR2 ANQGSEA. The CDR3 DNA reads TGCAGCGTTCCAAACAGGGGACCAGATACGCAGTATTTT. This gives the protein CSVPNRGPDTQYF.

The chain has TRBV5-6 and TRBJ1-4, with D maybe TRBD1 (5 bases). CDR1 and CDR2 (germline): SGHDT, YYEEEE. V shed 3 bases and J shed 6 bases, with 15 bases lying between them. CDR3 size: 15 residues. The CDR3 here is CASSSGWGGDEKLFF. The CDR3 region has the DNA TGTGCCAGCAGCTCCGGGTGGGGGGGAGATGAAAAACTGTTTTTT.

The chain couples TRBV9 to TRBJ2-3; D is undetermined. The CDR3 is 14 residues long. Germline-derived CDR1 and CDR2 are SGDLS and YYNGEE. The V gene lost 0 bases and the J gene lost 2 bases, with 7 bases spanning the gap. Here the CDR3 reads CASSVDENTDTQYF. CDR3 nucleotide sequence: TGTGCCAGCAGCGTAGACGAGAACACAGATACGCAGTATTTT.

This chain links TRBV6-1 with TRBJ2-1, with 7 positions matching TRBD1. After removal of 6 bases from V and 3 bases from J, the junction contained 5 bases not matched to a gene. The CDR3 covers 14 residues. Germline CDR1 reads MNHNS; CDR2 reads SASEGT. DNA of the CDR3: TGTGCCAGCAGCGTACAGGGGTTCTACAATGAGCAGTTCTTC. Translated, it gives CASSVQGFYNEQFF.

This clone was picked up one time. The CDR3, as DNA: TGTGCCAGCAGCTTAGGCGGGAATGAGCAGTTCTTC. Translating gives CASSLGGNEQFF. This rearrangement joins TRBV13 to TRBJ2-1; D gene uncertain. Germline lookup yields CDR1 PRHDT and CDR2 FYEKMQ (reference sequence). The CDR3 consists of 12 residues. V lost 0 bases and J 7 bases, leaving 4 bases between the germline ends.

The chain couples TRBV9 to TRBJ2-3; 10 bases are a match to TRBD2. Germline V CDR1 and CDR2: SGDLS, YYNGEE. V lost 3 bases to trimming and J lost 2 bases; unmatched junction nucleotides: 9. This CDR3 region has 17 residues. As DNA, the CDR3 is TGTGCCAGCAGCGGAACCTTTAGCGGGGGGATCACAGATACGCAGTATTTT. This gives the protein CASSGTFSGGITDTQYF.

This chain joins TRBV7-8 and TRBJ2-1; 8 bases agree with TRBD1. The CDR3 runs 14 residues. Trimming cost V 3 bases and J 7 bases; bases outside gene matches: 5. Germline CDR1 reads SGHVS; CDR2 reads FQNEAQ. CDR3 nucleotides: TGTGCCAGCAGCTTCCGGACAGGGAAAAATGAGCAGTTCTTC. This encodes CASSFRTGKNEQFF.

The genes are TRBV28 and TRBJ2-7, with a tentative D call TRBD2 (5 bases). The CDR3 extends over 13 amino acids. Trimming stripped 5 bases from V and 2 bases from J, with 10 bases between. Per the germline V gene, CDR1 is MDHEN and CDR2 is SYDVKM. Here the CDR3 reads CASSVAGTYEQYF. The DNA of the CDR3 is TGTGCCAGCAGTGTAGCCGGGACCTACGAGCAGTACTTC.